These 26 T cell receptor beta chains share one sample of origin, sequenced in a study of cytomegalovirus exposure and HLA in healthy donors. It was with 60 Vbeta and 13 Jbeta primers that the PCR ran. Assay used: immunoSEQ multiplex PCR; TCRdb lists only in-frame clones, some missing. The sample table sets out 100,000 to 150,000 clones. Sequencing input: PBMCs. The receptors stem from a man younger than 40 in good health and CMV-seronegative.

V usage is TRBV6-5 and J usage is TRBJ1-5; D remains unclear. The V end was cut by 2 bases, the J end by 7 bases, with 9 bases between. The germline V gene has CDR1 MNHEY and CDR2 SVGAGI. The CDR3 runs 13 residues. The CDR3 loop reads CASSYGGTQPQHF. The CDR3 DNA reads as TGTGCCAGCAGTTACGGCGGCACCCAGCCCCAGCATTTT.

CDR3 residues: CASSEQGQNYGYTF. As DNA, the CDR3 is TGTGCCAGCAGTGAACAGGGACAGAACTATGGCTACACCTTC. The chain combines TRBV6-1 with TRBJ1-2; 7 bases agree with TRBD1. Germline V gene lookup returns CDR1 MNHNS and CDR2 SASEGT. This CDR3 region has 14 residues. V was clipped by 2 bases and J by 2 bases; unmatched bases: 2.

The V call is TRBV2, the J call TRBJ1-5; a weak D match, TRBD1 (6 bases). Germline V gives CDR1 SNHLY, CDR2 FYNNEI. Trimming stripped 6 bases from V and 0 bases from J, with 12 bases between. CDR3 length: 15 amino acids. The CDR3 reads CASSQTGYSNQPQHF. CDR3 bases: TGTGCCAGCAGCCAGACAGGCTATAGCAATCAGCCCCAGCATTTT.

This rearrangement joins TRBV6-1 to TRBJ2-6, with D uncertain. CDR1 MNHNS and CDR2 SASEGT come from the germline V gene. V lost 2 bases to trimming and J lost 0 bases, with 8 bases between them. The CDR3 covers 16 residues. For the CDR3, the DNA is TGTGCCAGCAGTGAATCCCCAGGCTCTGGGGCCAACGTCCTGACTTTC. This sequence encodes CASSESPGSGANVLTF.

The chain is built from TRBV27 and TRBJ2-1; maybe TRBD2 (6 bases). Between the trimmed V and J ends, which lost 6 bases and 5 bases, there was a span of 8 bases. Germline CDR1 and CDR2: MNHEY and SMNVEV (reference sequence). CDR3 length: 12 residues. The CDR3 is CASRTRNNEQFF. The CDR3 nucleotides are TGTGCCAGCAGGACTAGAAACAATGAGCAGTTCTTC.

This chain connects TRBV4-1 to TRBJ2-3; D might be TRBD2 (6 bases). Between the trimmed V and J ends, which lost 3 bases and 4 bases, there was a span of 11 bases. CDR1 is MGHRA and CDR2 is YSYEKL in the germline V gene. The CDR3 spans 14 residues. The CDR3 reads CASSHRSSADTQYF. CDR3 nucleotides: TGCGCCAGCAGCCATCGGTCTAGCGCAGATACGCAGTATTTT.

The chain couples TRBV19 to TRBJ2-5, with D possibly being TRBD2 (6 bases). The J call could be wrong; TRBJ2-7 is a better fit for the DNA end. The CDR3 length is 18 residues. Germline values: CDR1 LNHDA, CDR2 SQIVND (reference sequence). This chain's CDR3 is CASSPQPLLGGMSYEQYF. The CDR3 nucleotides are TGTGCCAGTAGCCCTCAACCTCTCCTGGGGGGTATGTCCTACGAGCAGTACTTC.

J is TRBJ1-2 and V is TRBV7-9; D remains ambiguous. The V end lost 0 bases, the J end lost 7 bases, and 3 bases lay between the germline ends. CDR3 length: 11 residues. Looked up from germline, CDR1 is SEHNR and CDR2 is FQNEAQ (reference sequence). The CDR3 bases are TGTGCCAGCAGCTTAGCGAGTGGCTACACCTTC. Encoded protein: CASSLASGYTF.

The V call is TRBV19, the J call TRBJ2-1; 8 nucleotides line up with TRBD2. This CDR3 comprises 15 residues. Germline V CDR1 and CDR2: LNHDA, SQIVND (reference sequence). The J segment lost 3 bases and the V segment lost 7 bases, leaving 8 bases of the junction unmatched. As DNA, the CDR3 is TGTGCCAGTAACAAATACCGGGAGGGCTACAATGAGCAGTTCTTC. Encoded protein: CASNKYREGYNEQFF.

This rearrangement joins TRBV28 to TRBJ2-6; D is unresolved. The CDR3 totals 15 residues. Germline CDR1 and CDR2: MDHEN and SYDVKM. V was trimmed by 5 bases and J by 0 bases, leaving 8 bases between them. CDR3 in DNA: TGTGCCAGCAGTCCCCCCAGCTCTGGGGCCAACGTCCTGACTTTC. It translates to CASSPPSSGANVLTF.

This chain uses TRBV11-3 with TRBJ1-1; 7 positions match TRBD1. The trim removed 5 bases at V and 3 bases at J, leaving 3 bases unmatched. Germline V gene data show CDR1 as SGHNT and CDR2 as YENEEA. The CDR3 is made up of 13 amino acids. DNA for the CDR3: TGTGCCAGCAGCCGAGGACAGGACACTGAAGCTTTCTTT. Residues: CASSRGQDTEAFF.

The rearrangement links TRBV11-2 to TRBJ2-3; D is undetermined. Trimming left V 4 bases short and J 0 bases short, with 2 bases between. This CDR3 comprises 12 residues. The germline V gene encodes CDR1 SGHAT and CDR2 FQNNGV. The CDR3 reads CASSSSTDTQYF. The CDR3 nucleotides are TGTGCCAGCAGCTCTAGCACAGATACGCAGTATTTT.

This chain joins TRBV6-5 and TRBJ1-2; tentative D call: TRBD1 (5 bases). Germline-derived CDR1 and CDR2 are MNHEY and SVGAGI. Between the trimmed V and J ends, which lost 2 bases and 6 bases, there was a span of 13 bases. There are 14 residues in the CDR3. DNA of the CDR3: TGTGCCAGCAGTTACACCGGGGGAGGGAATGGCTACACCTTC. Amino acid sequence: CASSYTGGGNGYTF.

The V and J genes are TRBV4-3 and TRBJ2-5, with 9 bases fitting TRBD1. This CDR3 has 15 amino acids. Germline trimming cut 0 bases from V and 11 bases from J; bases unmatched to any gene: 10. The germline V gene encodes CDR1 LGHNA and CDR2 YSLEER. CDR3 nucleotide sequence: TGCGCCAGCAGCCAAGATACCACAGGGGGCAGGGAGCAGTACTTC. The encoded protein is CASSQDTTGGREQYF.

The chain links TRBV4-1 to TRBJ1-2; TRBD1 agrees at 9 bases. The V gene end was trimmed by 4 bases and the J gene end by 3 bases; junction bases not matched to a gene: 12. The CDR3 consists of 17 residues. The V gene's germline CDR1 is MGHRA and CDR2 YSYEKL. The CDR3 DNA follows: TGCGCCAGCAGCCGCCTACTGGGACAGGGCGCTTACTATGGCTACACCTTC. Amino acids: CASSRLLGQGAYYGYTF.

CDR3 coding DNA: TGTGCCACCAGCAACTACGCGGAGACCCAGTACTTC. Translated, it gives CATSNYAETQYF. J is TRBJ2-5 and V is TRBV15; D is undetermined. From germline, CDR1 is LNHNV and CDR2 YYDKDF (reference sequence). This CDR3 is built from 12 residues. V was pared by 4 bases and J by 5 bases, with 8 bases between.

This rearrangement joins TRBV19 to TRBJ1-1; 8 bases agree with TRBD1. Germline assignment: CDR1 LNHDA and CDR2 SQIVND (reference sequence). CDR3 length equals 13 residues. Unmatched junction bases numbered 6, after V lost 7 bases and J lost 5 bases. The CDR3 sequence is CASTTGDWTEAFF. DNA for the CDR3: TGTGCCAGTACGACAGGGGATTGGACTGAAGCTTTCTTT.

This chain links TRBV7-8 with TRBJ2-5; no firm D call. TRBJ2-7 explains the end of the DNA better; the J call may be wrong. Germline CDR1 reads SGHVS; CDR2 reads FQNEAQ. The CDR3 length is 13 residues. The CDR3: CASSFYTDYEQYF. For the CDR3, the DNA is TGTGCCAGCAGCTTCTACACAGATTACGAGCAGTACTTC.

The V call is TRBV25-1, the J call TRBJ2-7; a weak D match, TRBD2 (5 bases). Per germline, CDR1 MGHDK and CDR2 SYGVNS. The CDR3 is 13 amino acids. The V and J ends lost 6 bases and 3 bases respectively, with 12 bases between them. CDR3 loop: CASSPPSGYEQYF. The CDR3 DNA sequence: TGTGCCAGCAGCCCGCCCAGCGGCTACGAGCAGTACTTC.

The chain links TRBV30 to TRBJ2-2; no firm D call. V lost 4 bases and J 6 bases, leaving 9 bases between the germline ends. CDR3 length: 12 amino acids. Germline assignment: CDR1 GTSNPN and CDR2 SVGIG (reference sequence). In nucleotides, the CDR3 is TGTGCCTGGACTAGTAGTCCCGGGGAGCTGTTTTTT. Protein sequence: CAWTSSPGELFF.

J is TRBJ2-3 and V is TRBV9, with a tentative D call TRBD1 (6 bases). With 2 bases removed from V and 3 bases from J, the gap between germline ends came to 10 bases. Looked up from germline, CDR1 is SGDLS and CDR2 is YYNGEE. The CDR3 contains 14 residues. CDR3 in DNA: TGTGCCAGCAGCGTTGAAGGGACAACAGATACGCAGTATTTT. As protein: CASSVEGTTDTQYF.

The V and J genes are TRBV28 and TRBJ2-7; the D gene is possibly TRBD2 (7 bases). Trimming took off 6 bases at V and 5 bases at J, with 17 bases between the two ends. CDR1 MDHEN and CDR2 SYDVKM come from the germline V gene. This CDR3 is 14 amino acids long. The CDR3 protein is CASSPGGREHEQYF. The CDR3 nucleotides are TGTGCCAGCAGCCCCGGGGGGCGGGAGCACGAGCAGTACTTC.

The chain has TRBV5-1 and TRBJ2-7; 7 nucleotides agree with TRBD1. V shed 1 base and J 2 bases; nucleotides not matched to a gene: 12. CDR1 is SGHRS and CDR2 is YFSETQ in the germline V gene. The length of the CDR3 is 17 residues. For the CDR3, the DNA is TGCGCCAGCAGCTTGTCGGCAAGACAGGGTGCAACCTACGAGCAGTACTTC. Protein sequence: CASSLSARQGATYEQYF.

The chain has TRBV5-4 and TRBJ2-1; 7 nucleotides agree with TRBD1. Per germline, CDR1 SGHNT and CDR2 YYREEE (reference sequence). With V trimmed by 0 bases and J by 4 bases, 4 bases remained unmatched. CDR3 size: 15 residues. CDR3: CASSLGGTEYNEQFF. CDR3 coding DNA: TGTGCCAGCAGCTTGGGTGGGACAGAGTACAATGAGCAGTTCTTC.

This chain joins TRBV6-1 and TRBJ2-7, with 7 nucleotides matching TRBD1. Trimming removed 5 bases from V and 0 bases from J; junction bases left unmatched: 7. From germline, CDR1 is MNHNS and CDR2 SASEGT. The CDR3 consists of 15 residues. The CDR3 sequence: CASSNRDRFSYEQYF. CDR3 DNA sequence: TGTGCCAGCAGTAATAGGGACAGATTCTCCTACGAGCAGTACTTC.

The chain has TRBV19 and TRBJ1-6; D is unclear. The V end lost 3 bases, the J end lost 1 base, and 7 bases lay between the germline ends. The CDR3 totals 15 residues. Germline V lookup: CDR1 LNHDA, CDR2 SQIVND (reference sequence). The CDR3 nucleotides are TGTGCCAGTAGTATTGCGGGGTCCTATAATTCACCCCTCCACTTT. Its protein product is CASSIAGSYNSPLHF. The full variable domain, with the rest looked up from reference TRBV19 and TRBJ1-6, is DGGITQSPKYLFRKEGQNVTLSCEQNLNHDAMYWYRQDPGQGLRLIYYSQIVNDFQKGDIAEGYSVSREKKESFPLTVTSAQKNPTAFYLCASSIAGSYNSPLHFGNGTRLTVT.